This entry concerns a single T cell receptor gamma chain. As a fraction of the sample, this clone is hyperexpanded (1% or more). Its target antigen remains unknown. No quality values exist for individual bases; no much larger clone is one base distant. The sample has other DNA sequences that encode this CDR3 too. From its cysteine to its phenylalanine, the CDR3 spans 16 amino acids. Only CDR3 DNA remains: 48 bases, in frame from the first base. V loses 0 bases at its end and J loses 2 bases; junction bases beyond the gene matches: 6. Based on the germline V gene, the CDR1 and CDR2 sequences are EGSNGY and YDSYNSKV. This record belongs to a study of intestinal T cells in coeliac disease (dated by TCRdb to 2020 to 2021). For the study in its entirety: Coeliac patients were much younger than controls, with mean ages of around 15 versus 50 years in the TRG cohort. A second, larger TCR-gamma (TRG) cohort included duodenal biopsies from 30 to 40 coeliac disease patients and around 20 non-coeliac controls. Duodenal biopsies from approximately 10 coeliac disease patients and approximately 10 non-coeliac controls were included in the TCR-delta (TRD) cohort.

General study outcomes and caveats: It was not possible to tell repeated CDR3 amino acid sequences apart from PCR duplicates. A significant age difference was observed between coeliac and control groups, although significant classification was not yielded by an age-split analysis. Clustering based on TRG put 51 of 54 biopsies (approximately 94%) in the right class, and the reported leave-one-out accuracy was about 90%. All 20 or so biopsies in training were correctly classified by TRD kmer-based clustering, and a leave-one-out accuracy of 91% was reported. FFPE-derived DNA was found to be relatively degraded, and loss of a proportion of TCR sequences in each sample was likely caused by this degradation.

Genomic DNA was extracted with the QIAamp DNA FFPE tissue kit from ten 5-um FFPE scrolls per case. To test whether coeliac disease could be classified from the TCR repertoire, the study used duodenal biopsies that were formalin-fixed paraffin-embedded, fully anonymised, and surplus to diagnostic needs. Library prep was done by multiplex PCR. Data came from an Ion Torrent PGM. TRG repertoires were amplified from around 180 ng of biopsy DNA with the LymphoTrack kit, in which Illumina adapters are carried by the primers. TRG amplicons were cleaned up with AMPure XP beads, measured on a 2100 Bioanalyzer, and combined in equimolar amounts. An Ion PGM instrument was used to sequence the TRG libraries. Per the authors' processing: Using FastX, any read was removed if more than 10% of its nucleotides had quality scores below the third quartile calculated per patient. IMGT/HighV-QUEST was used to align reads in order to assign V, D and J genes, locate CDR3 regions and judge functionality. Sequences were converted to amino acids, and every sequence predicted to be non-functional was removed. The CDR3s were broken into kmers both with and without positional annotation, PCA was run on the kmer frequencies, and the samples were clustered using every one of the 1023 combinations of PCs 1-10. Leave-one-out cross-validation was used to validate the classification, with parameters re-optimised on the remaining samples in each round. Shannon diversity was calculated with the vegan R package from repeated random subsamples, each the size of the lowest read count. Public reads were reanalyzed in TCRdb with CATT, and rows carrying the same DNA were merged afterwards. These V and J calls are TCRdb output, not the study's own analysis. The sample has about 360 gamma-chain clones on record, about 53% of them singletons. The ten largest clones capture about 35% of the sample.

This TCR was sampled from a human donor with celiac disease. The chain employs TRGV2 and TRGJP1. The sample comprised a duodenal biopsy. The nucleotides are TGTGCCACCTGGGACGGGCTAGCGACCACTGGTTGGTTCAAGATATTT. This codes for CATWDGLATTGWFKIF.